Listed here are 7 T cell receptor beta chains from one sample, sequenced in a study of blood T cell repertoires in COVID-19. The method was immunoSEQ multiplex PCR; TCRdb's version includes in-frame clones alone and lacks a portion of them. The sample lists about 280,000 clones; nearly 90% were seen once. Sequencing was carried out using PBMCs or T cells enriched from blood (not recorded which). These receptors were obtained from a woman under 30 with acute COVID-19.

The chain combines TRBV6-4 with TRBJ2-4; TRBD2 agrees at 8 bases. CDR1 and CDR2 (germline): MRHNA, SNTAGT. The CDR3 has 17 amino acids. Germline trimming cut 0 bases from V and 1 base from J; bases unmatched to any gene: 5. CDR3 amino acids: CASSDSYSGTAKNIQYF. In DNA, the CDR3 is TGTGCCAGCAGTGACTCCTATAGCGGGACCGCCAAAAACATTCAGTACTTC.

The chain uses TRBV4-1 and TRBJ1-6, with 8 bases identical to TRBD1. The J segment lost 10 bases and the V segment lost 3 bases, leaving 5 bases of the junction unmatched. The CDR3 consists of 14 residues. CDR1 and CDR2 (germline): MGHRA, YSYEKL. CDR3: CASSQETGGSPLHF. CDR3 sequence (DNA): TGCGCCAGCAGCCAGGAAACAGGGGGATCACCCCTCCACTTT.

This clone was recorded once. The genes are TRBV19 and TRBJ2-1; 7 bases are a match to TRBD2. The germline V gene encodes CDR1 LNHDA and CDR2 SQIVND (reference sequence). Trimming removed 1 base from V and 6 bases from J; junction bases left unmatched: 3. This CDR3 has 14 amino acids. CDR3 loop: CASSIVASGNEQFF. The DNA for the CDR3 is TGTGCCAGTAGTATAGTAGCTAGCGGCAATGAGCAGTTCTTC.

A single count supports this clone. This chain joins TRBV6-6 and TRBJ1-6; no definite D call. CDR3 length equals 13 residues. CDR1 MNHNY and CDR2 SVGAGI come from the germline V gene (reference sequence). V dropped 2 bases and J dropped 14 bases, with 13 bases sitting between them. The CDR3 reads CASSYGEGLTLHF. Here the CDR3 DNA reads TGTGCCAGCAGTTACGGAGAGGGTCTAACCCTCCACTTT.

The chain carries TRBV27 and TRBJ2-5; weak D call: TRBD2 (5 bases). CDR3 length: 15 amino acids. Germline CDR1 and CDR2: MNHEY and SMNVEV (reference sequence). V lost 7 bases, J lost 2 bases, and 17 bases lay in between. The CDR3: CASNSYGERQETQYF. CDR3 coding DNA: TGTGCCAGCAACTCCTACGGGGAGCGGCAAGAGACCCAGTACTTC.

The chain couples TRBV18 to TRBJ2-1; 9 bases line up with TRBD1. CDR3 length: 16 amino acids. V lost 8 bases to trimming and J lost 8 bases; unmatched junction nucleotides: 16. Germline CDR1 reads KGHSH; CDR2 reads LQKENI. Here the CDR3 DNA reads TGTGCCAGCGCCAACCGTCCCGGGACAGGGTTGGATGAGCAGTTCTTC. Translated: CASANRPGTGLDEQFF.

The rearrangement joins TRBV7-9 to TRBJ2-7; 7 bases are a match to TRBD2. Germline assignment: CDR1 SEHNR and CDR2 FQNEAQ (reference sequence). CDR3 length: 15 amino acids. V lost 3 bases and J lost 5; bases outside the gene matches: 10. The CDR3 bases are TGTGCCAGCAGCTTGAGGGTCGGGAGGCTCGACGAGCAGTACTTC. Its translation: CASSLRVGRLDEQYF.